This T cell receptor (beta chain) was profiled in a study of T cell responses to AZD1222 COVID-19 vaccine. This table comes from immunoSEQ multiplex PCR, and its TCRdb copy is limited to in-frame clones, with some not included. The table includes roughly 110,000 clones, around 89% detected once. This CDR3 comprises 17 residues. Between the trimmed V and J ends, which lost 4 bases and 0 bases, there was a span of 16 bases. The V gene's germline CDR1 is GTSNPN and CDR2 SVGIG (reference sequence). The chain recombines TRBV30 with TRBJ1-6; D is unresolved. This clonotype originated in an adult in good health. The input for sequencing was peripheral blood, taken on day 0 of AZD1222 vaccination. CDR3 bases: TGTGCCTGGACCCTCGGGCCGGGAGGCTCCTATAATTCACCCCTCCACTTT. This translates into CAWTLGPGGSYNSPLHF. Based on the CDR3 plus reference TRBV30 and TRBJ1-6, the full variable domain is SQTIHQWPATLVQPVGSPLSLECTVEGTSNPNLYWYRQAAGRGLQLLFYSVGIGQISSEVPQNLSASRPQDRQFILSSKKLLLSDSGFYLCAWTLGPGGSYNSPLHFGNGTRLTVT.